This TCR beta chain comes out of a study of OX40 agonist ivuxolimab in advanced cancers. Whole-study context: Ivuxolimab was delivered to patients intravenously every 2 weeks at doses spanning 0.01 to 10 mg/kg.

The repertoire was sequenced with immunoSEQ multiplex PCR; TCRdb's copy has only in-frame clones and lacks some. The sample has roughly 70,000 clones, approximately 82% seen once. This CDR3 region has 15 residues. This sequence originates from an adult with an advanced solid tumor such as melanoma, head and neck, liver or kidney cancer. The sequences come from CD4+ or CD8+ T cells sorted from blood, collected in a trial of the OX40 agonist ivuxolimab. The chain recombines TRBV21-1 with TRBJ2-4; the table's D call of TRBD1 was not tested on the DNA. TRBV21-1 counts as a pseudogene. The CDR3 nucleotides are TGTGCCAGCAGCCGGGACATAAGAGCCAAAAACATTCAGTACTTC. Translating gives CASSRDIRAKNIQYF.